These 10 T cell receptor beta chains were sequenced from one sample in a study of cytomegalovirus exposure and HLA in healthy donors. It was with 60 Vbeta and 13 Jbeta primers that the PCR ran. This table comes from immunoSEQ multiplex PCR, and its TCRdb copy is limited to in-frame clones, with some not included. Its clone listing holds 40,000 to 60,000 clones. Sample: PBMCs. Source of these receptors: a middle-aged man in good health and CMV-seropositive.

CDR3: CASSPQGANGNEKLFF. The CDR3, as DNA: TGCGCCAGCAGCCCCCAGGGGGCGAATGGTAATGAAAAACTGTTTTTT. The V call is TRBV5-1, the J call TRBJ1-4; 8 bases align to TRBD1. The J segment lost 4 bases and the V segment lost 4 bases, leaving 9 bases of the junction unmatched. The CDR3 has 16 amino acids. The germline V gene encodes CDR1 SGHRS and CDR2 YFSETQ.

The gene calls are TRBV7-9 and TRBJ1-4; tentative D call: TRBD1 (6 bases). The V gene lost 5 bases and the J gene lost 5 bases, with 6 bases spanning the gap. Looked up from germline, CDR1 is SEHNR and CDR2 is FQNEAQ (reference sequence). This CDR3 spans 12 amino acids. The CDR3 region has the DNA TGTGCCAGCAGCGGACAGAATGAAAAACTGTTTTTT. It is translated as CASSGQNEKLFF.

V is TRBV11-3 and J is TRBJ2-3; TRBD2 agrees at 15 bases. V trimming: 5 bases; J trimming: 3 bases; junction bases outside the gene matches: 3. The germline V gene has CDR1 SGHNT and CDR2 YENEEA. The CDR3 runs 16 residues. For the CDR3, the DNA is TGTGCCAGCAGCCTAGGGACTAGCGGGAGGACAGATACGCAGTATTTT. Amino acids: CASSLGTSGRTDTQYF.

The chain uses TRBV13 and TRBJ2-3, with D perhaps matching TRBD2 (7 bases). The CDR3 sequence is 16 residues long. From germline, CDR1 is PRHDT and CDR2 FYEKMQ (reference sequence). The V end lost 5 bases, the J end lost 6 bases, and 21 bases lay between the germline ends. In DNA form, the CDR3 reads TGTGCCAGCAGCCTCCAGAGGGGGGGGGTAATGGATACGCAGTATTTT. Amino acid sequence: CASSLQRGGVMDTQYF.

The V call is TRBV30, the J call TRBJ2-5; D is undetermined. CDR3 length equals 13 residues. Germline V gene sequence: CDR1 GTSNPN, CDR2 SVGIG (reference sequence). Trimming pared 0 bases from V and 2 bases from J, leaving 7 bases between. As DNA, the CDR3 is TGTGCCTGGAGTGTACAAGATCAAGAGACCCAGTACTTC. Amino acids: CAWSVQDQETQYF.

The chain is built from TRBV9 and TRBJ2-1; 9 bases are a match to TRBD2. The CDR3 has 15 residues. Per germline, CDR1 SGDLS and CDR2 YYNGEE. V trimming: 3 bases; J trimming: 8 bases; junction bases outside the gene matches: 9. The CDR3 DNA is TGTGCCAGCAGCGCTGGGACTAGCAGGCTGGATGAGCAGTTCTTC. It is translated as CASSAGTSRLDEQFF.

The chain uses TRBV5-6 and TRBJ1-4; D is possibly TRBD1 (5 bases). Germline V CDR1 and CDR2: SGHDT, YYEEEE. Trimming cost V 10 bases and J 7 bases, with 17 bases left between them. This CDR3 has 13 amino acids. The CDR3 DNA is TGTGCCTCCAATTCAGGGTTGGGTGAAAAACTGTTTTTT. Amino acid sequence: CASNSGLGEKLFF.

The chain carries TRBV5-1 and TRBJ1-3; a weak D match, TRBD1 (6 bases). The length of the CDR3 is 13 residues. Germline assignment: CDR1 SGHRS and CDR2 YFSETQ. V lost 8 bases to trimming and J lost 0 bases, with 9 bases between them. Written as DNA, the CDR3 is TGCGCCAGTACACAGGGCTCTGGAAACACCATATATTTT. Residues: CASTQGSGNTIYF.

J is TRBJ2-2 and V is TRBV9; 11 bases agree with TRBD2. The CDR3 is 16 amino acids. V lost 3 bases and J lost 7; bases outside the gene matches: 8. Germline loops: CDR1 SGDLS, CDR2 YYNGEE. The CDR3 bases are TGTGCCAGCAGCGCCCTAGCGGGGGGCTCTAGCGGGGAGCTGTTTTTT. Residues: CASSALAGGSSGELFF.

The chain uses TRBV9 and TRBJ2-7; 8 bases agree with TRBD1. V lost 0 bases, J lost 7 bases, and 6 bases stayed unmatched. Germline loops: CDR1 SGDLS, CDR2 YYNGEE. The CDR3 loop spans 14 amino acids. CDR3 residues: CASSVDRGKGEQYF. CDR3 sequence (DNA): TGTGCCAGCAGCGTAGACAGGGGGAAGGGTGAGCAGTACTTC.